Described below is a single T cell receptor beta chain sequence and its context. This specimen comes from a study of control samples from healthy donors and cancer patients. Profiled with immunoSEQ multiplex PCR; TCRdb holds only in-frame clones, not every one. The table lists some 130,000 clones, 85% to 95% of them singletons. Germline CDR1 SGHDN, CDR2 FVKESK. This CDR3 spans 15 amino acids. The V end lost 4 bases, the J end lost 2 bases, and 9 bases lay between the germline ends. Sequencing input: blood. The chain links TRBV14 to TRBJ2-6, with D possibly matching TRBD1 (5 bases). The source is a man younger than 35 in good health. This chain's CDR3 is CASSPGQAGANVLTF. As DNA, the CDR3 is TGTGCCAGCAGCCCAGGACAAGCTGGGGCCAACGTCCTGACTTTC.